Shown below are 14 T cell receptor beta chains from a single sample sequenced in a study of tumor-infiltrating lymphocytes in primary liver carcinoma. cDNA specific to TCR beta was made from 500 ng of total RNA, with a constant-region primer employed for priming. Libraries covering TCR beta were generated through three nested multiplex PCR rounds (using a slightly modified ARM-PCR). Investigators reported that the first two PCR rounds, at 10 cycles each, used TRBV1-TRBV30 forward primers with a C-beta reverse primer. TCRdb fed the multiplex PCR reads into MiXCR, producing one record per CDR3 protein. Of about 96,000 distinct CDR3 sequences in the sample, about 70% were seen once. The roughly 17-31 mg bulk tissue piece was not sorted before simultaneous RNA and DNA extraction. What was sequenced was tumor-adjacent normal liver tissue. These receptors came from a man in his forties or fifties with primary liver carcinoma and hepatitis B virus infection.

The rearrangement links TRBV6-6 to TRBJ2-3, with TRBD1 matching 8 bases. This CDR3 contains 15 residues. Trimming at V came to 2 bases and at J to 3 bases, leaving 4 bases not matched to a gene. Germline V gene lookup returns CDR1 MNHNY and CDR2 SVGAGI (reference sequence). The CDR3 is CASSYQGARTDTQYF. The CDR3 DNA is TGTGCCAGCAGTTACCAGGGGGCAAGGACAGATACGCAGTATTTT.

A remark on this clonotype: The junction shows a germline mismatch at one end, possibly a read error. The gene calls are TRBV5-1 and TRBJ2-1; tentative D call: TRBD1 (6 bases). There are 15 residues in the CDR3. Per germline, CDR1 SGHRS and CDR2 YFSETQ. CDR3 protein: CANSLVGTTYNEQFF. For the CDR3, the DNA is TGCGCCAACAGCTTAGTGGGGACAACCTACAATGAGCAGTTCTTC.

Worth noting for this clonotype: This CDR3 is missing its conserved last phenylalanine or tryptophan, likely due to a read error. The chain recombines TRBV29-1 with TRBJ2-7; 13 nucleotides match TRBD2. Per germline, CDR1 SQVTM and CDR2 ANQGSEA. J gave up 0 bases and V 4 bases, and 3 bases lay outside the gene matches. There are 15 residues in the CDR3. CDR3 sequence reads: CSVGLAGGTSYEQYL. CDR3 sequence (DNA): TGCAGCGTTGGACTAGCGGGGGGTACCTCCTACGAGCAGTACCTC.

As to this clonotype: One end of the junction fails to match germline, which may point to a read error. This chain links TRBV29-1 with TRBJ1-1; D gene uncertain. The germline CDR1 and CDR2 sequences are SQVTM and ANQGSEA. The CDR3 loop spans 15 amino acids. As DNA, the CDR3 is TGCAGCGCTTCCCCTGGTTGGGCAATGAACATTGAAGCTTTCTTT. It translates to CSASPGWAMNIEAFF.

As regards this clonotype: Just one base apart from a much larger clone, this may be a read error. The gene calls are TRBV10-3 and TRBJ2-3; 15 bases fit TRBD2. CDR3 size: 18 residues. CDR1 is ENHRY, CDR2 SYGVKD, per germline. For the CDR3, the DNA is TGTGCCATCAGAGAGTCCCCGGGACTAGCGGGAGGTATAGATACGCAGTATTTT. This translates into CAIRESPGLAGGIDTQYF.

Remarks on this clonotype: A single base separates this from a much larger clone, so it may be a read error. The chain combines TRBV6-1 with TRBJ2-2; possible D gene TRBD2, 7 bases. V gave up 7 bases and J gave up 9 bases, with 15 bases separating them. CDR1 and CDR2 (germline): MNHNS, SASEGT. The CDR3 is made up of 13 amino acids. The CDR3 region is CASTLGGGWELFF. In DNA, the CDR3 is TGTGCCAGCACCCTAGGGGGGGGTTGGGAGCTGTTTTTT.

As for this clonotype: A much larger clone sits a single nucleotide away, making a read error possible. The CDR3 nucleotides are TGTGTCAGCAGTTTAGCGGACAGGGAGAACACTGAAGCTTTCTTT. It is translated as CVSSLADRENTEAFF. The chain is built from TRBV28 and TRBJ1-1; 8 nucleotides line up with TRBD1. The germline gives CDR1 MDHEN, CDR2 SYDVKM. The CDR3 loop spans 15 amino acids.

With regard to this clonotype: One end of the junction is discordant with germline, which a read error may explain. The V call is TRBV6-1, the J call TRBJ2-7, with TRBD2 as a possible D gene (6 bases). Looked up from germline, CDR1 is MNHNS and CDR2 is SASEGT. The CDR3 is 15 amino acids. The CDR3: CVSSEWNGGNDEQYF. CDR3 sequence (DNA): TGTGTCAGCAGTGAATGGAATGGCGGGAACGACGAACAGTACTTC.

This clonotype was observed a few times. A much larger clone differs from this one at a single base, so this may be a read error. V is TRBV6-5 and J is TRBJ2-3, with D perhaps being TRBD1 or TRBD2 (5 bases each). V was shortened by 6 bases and J by 0 bases, with 13 bases between the two germline ends. This CDR3 comprises 15 residues. CDR1 and CDR2 (germline): MNHEY, SVGAGI. The CDR3 bases are TGTGCCAGCAGCCGACGGGGACGGAGCACAGATACGCAGTATTTT. This translates into CASSRRGRSTDTQYF.

The rearrangement links TRBV11-2 to TRBJ2-2, with 7 bases matching TRBD2. CDR3 length equals 16 residues. CDR1 and CDR2 from the germline V gene are SGHAT and FQNNGV. V was clipped by 1 base and J by 10 bases; unmatched bases: 12. CDR3 in DNA: TGTGCCAGCAGCTTAGTGGCGCCAGCGGGAACCTTGGAGCTGTTTTTT. It yields the protein CASSLVAPAGTLELFF.

As for this clonotype: With a much larger clone just one base away, this may be a read error. The gene calls are TRBV12-3 or TRBV12-4 and TRBJ1-1, with a weak D call TRBD1 (6 bases). CDR3 length equals 13 residues. The chain's CDR3 is CTSKQRGGTEAFF. CDR3 sequence (DNA): TGTACCAGCAAACAGAGGGGGGGTACTGAAGCTTTCTTT.

The chain combines TRBV2 with TRBJ2-1; 14 bases fit TRBD2. Germline values: CDR1 SNHLY, CDR2 FYNNEI. V lost 6 bases and J lost 13; bases outside the gene matches: 11. The CDR3 length is 15 residues. CDR3: CASREGTSGSGDQFF. The CDR3 region has the DNA TGTGCCAGCAGAGAGGGGACTAGCGGGAGCGGGGATCAGTTCTTC. The full variable domain, completed using reference TRBV2 and TRBJ2-1, is EPEVTQTPSHQVTQMGQEVILRCVPISNHLYFYWYRQILGQKVEFLVSFYNNEISEKSEIFDDQFSVERPDGSNFTLKIRSTKLEDSAMYFCASREGTSGSGDQFFGPGTRLTVL.

The chain has TRBV29-1 and TRBJ2-5; D gene unclear. Per germline, CDR1 SQVTM and CDR2 ANQGSEA. Between the trimmed V and J ends, which lost 6 bases and 5 bases, there was a span of 10 bases. This CDR3 comprises 11 residues. CDR3 loop: CSVNPWETQYF. As DNA, the CDR3 is TGCAGCGTGAATCCGTGGGAGACCCAGTACTTC.

Comments on this clonotype: A read error is possible here, since a much larger clone lies one base away. V is TRBV7-9 and J is TRBJ1-5, with a weak D call TRBD1 (5 bases). The CDR3 totals 13 residues. CDR1 SEHNR and CDR2 FQNEAQ come from the germline V gene (reference sequence). CDR3 bases: TGTGTCAGCAGCCCCGGGGCCAATCAGCCCCAGCATTTT. This sequence encodes CVSSPGANQPQHF.